The 22 T cell receptor beta chains below all came from one sample that was sequenced in a study of T cells in Graves' hyperthyroidism and ophthalmopathy. It was RNA transcripts that yielded the amplified TCR beta CDR3 regions. Researchers ran a first-round RT-PCR on the TCR CDR3 using the HTBI primer set. MiXCR, applied by TCRdb to the multiplex PCR reads, yields one record per CDR3 protein. Of 500,000 or so distinct CDR3 sequences listed, about 16% are singletons. The specimen sequenced was blood. These receptors originate from a woman aged 25 to 45 with Graves' ophthalmopathy.

Ten or more counts support this clonotype. This chain connects TRBV15 to TRBJ2-5; D call uncertain. Germline values: CDR1 LNHNV, CDR2 YYDKDF (reference sequence). The ends were cut back, 3 bases at V and 2 bases at J, with 13 bases in the middle. The CDR3 runs 15 residues. The CDR3, as DNA: TGTGCCACCAGCAGGAGCAGACATGAGCAAGAGACCCAGTACTTC. It encodes CATSRSRHEQETQYF. Supplemented by reference TRBV15 and TRBJ2-5, the full variable domain reads DAMVIQNPRYQVTQFGKPVTLSCSQTLNHNVMYWYQQKSSQAPKLLFHYYDKDFNNEADTPDNFQSRRPNTSFCFLDIRSPGLGDTAMYLCATSRSRHEQETQYFGPGTRLLVL.

At least ten counts were recorded for this clonotype. CDR3 loop: CATSDFRGQAIQETQYF. As DNA, the CDR3 is TGTGCCACCAGTGATTTCAGGGGACAGGCCATACAAGAGACCCAGTACTTC. V and J are TRBV24-1 and TRBJ2-5; 8 bases align to TRBD1. Per the germline V gene, CDR1 is KGHDR and CDR2 is SFDVKD. J lost 2 bases, V lost 1 base, and 8 bases had no gene match. CDR3 length equals 17 residues.

This clonotype occurred a few times. The CDR3 loop is CSARWTGETQYF. The CDR3 DNA reads TGCAGTGCTAGGTGGACAGGGGAGACCCAGTACTTC. The chain carries TRBV20-1 and TRBJ2-5, with 8 positions matching TRBD1. Germline CDR1 is DFQATT and CDR2 is SNEGSKA (reference sequence). Trimming removed 3 bases from V and 5 bases from J; junction bases left unmatched: 2. The CDR3 runs to 12 residues.

In its sample, this clonotype was seen many times. The chain recombines TRBV18 with TRBJ1-5; D is undetermined. Trimming shortened V by 2 bases and J by 6 bases, and 5 bases separated the two germline ends. Germline CDR1 and CDR2: KGHSH and LQKENI. The CDR3 runs to 12 residues. CDR3 nucleotide sequence: TGTGCCAGCTCACCAAGGGCTCAGCCCCAGCATTTT. Its translation is CASSPRAQPQHF.

This clonotype was found many times. V and J are TRBV11-2 and TRBJ2-2; TRBD2 agrees at 11 bases. CDR1 and CDR2 from the germline V gene are SGHAT and FQNNGV. V lost 3 bases and J lost 7; bases outside the gene matches: 7. The CDR3 runs to 16 residues. The CDR3 loop reads CASSFSDSGRGGELFF. CDR3 DNA: TGTGCCAGCAGCTTCTCGGATAGCGGGAGGGGCGGGGAGCTGTTTTTT.

This clonotype was recorded many times. The chain employs TRBV27 and TRBJ2-5; a possible D gene is TRBD2 (6 bases). In germline, CDR1 is MNHEY, CDR2 SMNVEV (reference sequence). The CDR3 covers 18 residues. V lost 3 bases, J lost 2 bases, and 22 bases lay in between. The CDR3 nucleotides are TGTGCCAGCAGTTTGTCTTCCGGGAGTGGGGTGGGGCAAGAGACCCAGTACTTC. It encodes CASSLSSGSGVGQETQYF.

This clonotype was seen repeatedly, ten times or more. The chain recombines TRBV28 with TRBJ2-1; 10 nucleotides agree with TRBD2. The CDR3 loop spans 15 amino acids. V lost 6 bases, J lost 7 bases, and 9 bases stayed unmatched. Looked up from germline, CDR1 is MDHEN and CDR2 is SYDVKM. CDR3 amino acids: CASRPSGRGLNEQFF. CDR3 in DNA: TGTGCCAGCAGGCCTAGCGGGAGAGGATTAAATGAGCAGTTCTTC. The variable domain in full, completed from reference TRBV28 and TRBJ2-1, reads DVKVTQSSRYLVKRTGEKVFLECVQDMDHENMFWYRQDPGLGLRLIYFSYDVKMKEKGDIPEGYSVSREKKERFSLILESASTNQTSMYLCASRPSGRGLNEQFFGPGTRLTVL.

This clonotype was counted a few times. This rearrangement joins TRBV7-2 to TRBJ2-5; no definite D call. The CDR3 length is 14 residues. Trimming took 3 bases from V and 2 from J, leaving 10 bases between them. Germline V lookup: CDR1 SGHTA, CDR2 FQGNSA. CDR3 amino acids: CASSLDRIQETQYF. CDR3 DNA: TGTGCCAGCAGCTTGGACCGAATTCAAGAGACCCAGTACTTC.

This clonotype was seen many times. The chain combines TRBV11-1 with TRBJ2-3; unclear D gene. The CDR3 totals 16 residues. Germline V gives CDR1 SGHAT, CDR2 FQDESV (reference sequence). Deletions cut 1 base from V and 6 bases from J, with 17 bases between. CDR3 sequence (DNA): TGTGCCAGCAGCTTAGACGCAGGTGAAGGGCCCGATACGCAGTATTTT. Protein product: CASSLDAGEGPDTQYF.

This chain links TRBV6-2 or TRBV6-3 with TRBJ2-7, with a weak D call TRBD1 (5 bases). Germline-derived CDR1 and CDR2 are MNHEY and SVGEGT. CDR3 length: 14 residues. V dropped 1 base and J dropped 5 bases, with 12 bases sitting between them. This CDR3 reads CASSYLARVDEQYF. In nucleotides, the CDR3 is TGTGCCAGCAGTTACTTGGCCAGGGTTGACGAGCAGTACTTC.

The V gene is TRBV5-1, the J gene TRBJ2-2; TRBD2 might be the D (5 bases). The ends were cut back, 0 bases at V and 4 bases at J, with 10 bases in the middle. The CDR3 spans 15 residues. The germline gives CDR1 SGHRS, CDR2 YFSETQ. The CDR3 DNA reads as TGCGCCAGCAGCTTGGCCAGCGGAGCCACCGGGGAGCTGTTTTTT. Amino acid sequence: CASSLASGATGELFF.

This clonotype was detected ten times or more. The chain links TRBV7-2 to TRBJ2-2; D uncertain. With 0 bases removed from V and 7 bases from J, the gap between germline ends came to 6 bases. There are 13 residues in the CDR3. CDR1 is SGHTA and CDR2 is FQGNSA in the germline V gene. DNA of the CDR3: TGTGCCAGCAGCTTAGCGCTCGGCGGGGAGCTGTTTTTT. Encoded protein: CASSLALGGELFF.

This clonotype was seen repeatedly, ten times or more. The V call is TRBV2, the J call TRBJ1-5, with D unclear. Trimming stripped 5 bases from V and 8 bases from J, with 13 bases between. CDR1 is SNHLY, CDR2 FYNNEI, per germline. There are 13 residues in the CDR3. The CDR3 sequence is CASSIFKAEPQHF. CDR3 nucleotide sequence: TGTGCCAGCAGTATATTTAAAGCGGAGCCCCAGCATTTT. Variable domain in full (rest from reference TRBV2 and TRBJ1-5): EPEVTQTPSHQVTQMGQEVILRCVPISNHLYFYWYRQILGQKVEFLVSFYNNEISEKSEIFDDQFSVERPDGSNFTLKIRSTKLEDSAMYFCASSIFKAEPQHFGDGTRLSIL.

This clonotype was counted ten times or more. The rearrangement links TRBV5-5 to TRBJ2-7, with 9 bases lining up with TRBD2. With V trimmed by 0 bases and J by 0 bases, 1 base remained unmatched. The CDR3 loop spans 15 amino acids. Germline V gene sequence: CDR1 SGHKS, CDR2 YYEKEE (reference sequence). The CDR3 region is CASSLGTSVSYEQYF. In DNA form, the CDR3 reads TGTGCCAGCAGCTTGGGGACTAGCGTCTCCTACGAGCAGTACTTC.

This clonotype was seen at least ten times. The chain joins TRBV20-1 to TRBJ2-1; the D is unclear. The CDR3 has 10 amino acids. Between the trimmed V and J ends, which lost 3 bases and 8 bases, there was a span of 5 bases. The V gene's germline CDR1 is DFQATT and CDR2 SNEGSKA (reference sequence). The CDR3 DNA sequence: TGCAGTGCTAGTTTCGATGAGCAGTTCTTC. It codes for CSASFDEQFF.

In this sample, this clonotype turned up a few times. The rearrangement joins TRBV28 to TRBJ2-7; either TRBD1 or TRBD2 may supply D (5 bases each). The V gene's germline CDR1 is MDHEN and CDR2 SYDVKM. V lost 5 bases and J 0 bases, leaving 11 bases between the germline ends. CDR3 size: 14 residues. CDR3 bases: TGTGCCAGCAGTCCGGGGCCCAGCTCCTACGAGCAGTACTTC. Its protein product is CASSPGPSSYEQYF. Filled out from reference TRBV28 and TRBJ2-7, the complete variable domain reads DVKVTQSSRYLVKRTGEKVFLECVQDMDHENMFWYRQDPGLGLRLIYFSYDVKMKEKGDIPEGYSVSREKKERFSLILESASTNQTSMYLCASSPGPSSYEQYFGPGTRLTVT.

The chain joins TRBV4-3 to TRBJ2-1; 7 nucleotides line up with TRBD2. The CDR3 is 17 amino acids. The V segment lost 3 bases and the J segment 0 bases; nucleotides outside the gene matches: 8. Germline CDR1 reads LGHNA; CDR2 reads YSLEER. The chain's CDR3 is CASSHPAGGSSYNEQFF. The CDR3 coding sequence is TGCGCCAGCAGCCACCCCGCCGGGGGGAGCTCCTACAATGAGCAGTTCTTC.

This clonotype was counted only a few times. V gene TRBV20-1 combines with J gene TRBJ2-5; D is ambiguous. This CDR3 comprises 13 residues. Trimming shortened V by 5 bases and J by 1 base, and 11 bases separated the two germline ends. CDR1 and CDR2 from the germline V gene are DFQATT and SNEGSKA (reference sequence). CDR3 sequence (DNA): TGCAGTGCTGGCAGGCGCAGCCAAGAGACCCAGTACTTC. Protein: CSAGRRSQETQYF.

In this sample, this clonotype turned up a few times. CDR3 bases: TGTGCCAGCGGTCCTGGGGCCAACGTCCTGACTTTC. Translation gives CASGPGANVLTF. The chain is built from TRBV6-1 and TRBJ2-6; D ambiguous. Germline V gene sequence: CDR1 MNHNS, CDR2 SASEGT. V shed 8 bases and J shed 2 bases, with 4 bases lying between them. This CDR3 has 12 residues.

The V gene is TRBV11-2, the J gene TRBJ2-2, with D possibly being TRBD2 (6 bases). The V end was cut by 0 bases, the J end by 3 bases, with 17 bases between. The CDR3 is made up of 18 amino acids. Looked up from germline, CDR1 is SGHAT and CDR2 is FQNNGV. CDR3 loop: CASSLDGGLAADTGELFF. The CDR3 DNA follows: TGTGCCAGCAGCTTAGATGGGGGACTCGCCGCCGACACCGGGGAGCTGTTTTTT.

This clonotype occurred a few times. This sequence joins TRBV7-3 and TRBJ2-7; D gene ambiguous. V shed 1 base and J shed 3 bases, with 13 bases lying between them. The CDR3 contains 15 residues. Germline CDR1 is SGHTA and CDR2 is FQGTGA. The CDR3 sequence: CASSLNPATDYEQYF. DNA for the CDR3: TGTGCCAGCAGCTTAAATCCAGCCACTGACTACGAGCAGTACTTC.

This clonotype was picked up many times. V is TRBV11-2 and J is TRBJ1-1; 7 positions agree with TRBD1. The CDR3 has 16 residues. Trimming at V came to 5 bases and at J to 0 bases, leaving 9 bases not matched to a gene. CDR1 and CDR2 from the germline V gene are SGHAT and FQNNGV. The CDR3 loop reads CASSRYGGGLNTEAFF. The CDR3 region has the DNA TGTGCCAGCAGCCGTTACGGAGGGGGCCTGAACACTGAAGCTTTCTTT.